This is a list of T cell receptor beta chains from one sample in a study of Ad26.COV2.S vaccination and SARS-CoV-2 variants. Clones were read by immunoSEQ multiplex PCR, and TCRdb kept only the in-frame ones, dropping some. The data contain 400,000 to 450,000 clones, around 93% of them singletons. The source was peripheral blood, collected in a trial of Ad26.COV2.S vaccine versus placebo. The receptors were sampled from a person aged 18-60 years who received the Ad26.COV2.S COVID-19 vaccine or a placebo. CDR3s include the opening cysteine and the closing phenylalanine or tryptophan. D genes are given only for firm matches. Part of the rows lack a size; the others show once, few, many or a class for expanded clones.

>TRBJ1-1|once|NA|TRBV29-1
CSVPSGYTEAFF
TGCAGCGTTCCGTCAGGTTACACTGAAGCTTTCTTT
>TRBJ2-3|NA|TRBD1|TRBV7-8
CASSFRQGRTDTQYF
TGTGCCAGCAGCTTCCGACAGGGTCGCACAGATACGCAGTATTTT
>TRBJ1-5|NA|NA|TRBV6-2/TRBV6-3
CASSYILFSNQPQHF
TGTGCCAGCAGTTACATCCTTTTTAGCAATCAGCCCCAGCATTTT
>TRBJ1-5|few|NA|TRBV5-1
CASSLGGGNQPQHF
TGCGCCAGCAGCTTAGGGGGTGGGAATCAGCCCCAGCATTTT
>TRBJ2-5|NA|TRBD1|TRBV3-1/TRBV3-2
CASGHRGRQETQYF
TGTGCCAGCGGACACAGGGGGCGCCAAGAGACCCAGTACTTC
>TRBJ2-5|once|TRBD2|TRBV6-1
CASSGGLAGGIYQETQYF
TGTGCCAGCAGTGGCGGACTAGCGGGGGGCATATACCAAGAGACCCAGTACTTC
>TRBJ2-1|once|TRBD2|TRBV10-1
CASSGAPDNEQFF
TGCGCCAGTAGCGGGGCCCCCGACAATGAGCAGTTCTTC
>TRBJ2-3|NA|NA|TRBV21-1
CASRDSTDTQYF
TGTGCCAGCAGAGATAGCACAGATACGCAGTATTTT
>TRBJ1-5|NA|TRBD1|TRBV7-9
CASSSDREFSNQPQHF
TGTGCCAGCAGCTCTGACAGGGAATTTAGCAATCAGCCCCAGCATTTT
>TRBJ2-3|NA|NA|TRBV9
CASSVGATNTDTQYF
TGTGCCAGCAGCGTAGGGGCTACCAACACAGATACGCAGTATTTT
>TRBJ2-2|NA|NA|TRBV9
CASSPRGGNTGELFF
TGTGCCAGCAGCCCCCGAGGAGGGAACACCGGGGAGCTGTTTTTT
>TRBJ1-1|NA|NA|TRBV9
CASSVGGSGMNTEAFF
TGTGCCAGCAGCGTGGGAGGAAGTGGAATGAACACTGAAGCTTTCTTT
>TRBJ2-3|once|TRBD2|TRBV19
CASSIPPGLAGGDTQYF
TGTGCCAGTAGTATACCTCCGGGACTAGCGGGGGGAGATACGCAGTATTTT
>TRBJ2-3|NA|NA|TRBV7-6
CASSLIREDTQYF
TGTGCCAGCAGCTTAATCCGGGAGGATACGCAGTATTTT
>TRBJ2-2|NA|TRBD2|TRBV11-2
CASSFTSGGTGELFF
TGTGCCAGCAGCTTTACTAGCGGGGGGACCGGGGAGCTGTTTTTT
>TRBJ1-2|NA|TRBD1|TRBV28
CASSLFLRGQGAYGYTF
TGTGCCAGCAGTTTATTTCTTAGGGGACAGGGGGCCTATGGCTACACCTTC
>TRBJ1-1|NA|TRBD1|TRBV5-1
CASSPGNMATGVLDTEAFF
TGCGCCAGCAGCCCGGGGAACATGGCAACAGGGGTTTTGGACACTGAAGCTTTCTTT
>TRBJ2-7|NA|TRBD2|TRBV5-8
CAYLRRGGSYEQYF
TGTGCTTATCTCCGCCGGGGGGGCTCCTACGAGCAGTACTTC
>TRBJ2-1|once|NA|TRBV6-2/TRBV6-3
CASSRGRGTWDNEQFF
TGTGCCAGCAGTAGGGGCCGGGGCACTTGGGACAATGAGCAGTTCTTC
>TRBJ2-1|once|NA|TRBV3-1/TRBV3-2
CASRRDSNNEQFF
TGTGCCAGCAGGCGGGACAGCAACAATGAGCAGTTCTTC
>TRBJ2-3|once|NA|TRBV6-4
CASSPGADTQYF
TGTGCCAGCAGTCCAGGAGCAGATACGCAGTATTTT
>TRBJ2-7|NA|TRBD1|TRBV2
CASSIGQGAGYEQYF
TGTGCCAGCAGCATCGGACAGGGGGCCGGTTACGAGCAGTACTTC
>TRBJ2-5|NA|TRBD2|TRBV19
CASSIRLAGAAVETQYF
TGTGCCAGTAGTATACGATTAGCGGGGGCTGCGGTGGAGACCCAGTACTTC
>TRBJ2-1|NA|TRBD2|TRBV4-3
CASSQDAAPWTSDPFNEQFF
TGCGCCAGCAGCCAAGATGCGGCACCGTGGACTAGCGACCCTTTCAATGAGCAGTTCTTC
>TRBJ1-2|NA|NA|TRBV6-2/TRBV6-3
CASSPTGAYGYTF
TGTGCCAGCAGCCCGACAGGAGCCTATGGCTACACCTTC
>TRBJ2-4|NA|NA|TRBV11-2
CASSLAGLNIQYF
TGTGCCAGCAGCTTAGCAGGGTTAAACATTCAGTACTTC
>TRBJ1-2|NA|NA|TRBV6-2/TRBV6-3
CASSYSGRQLRGYTF
TGTGCCAGCAGTTACTCTGGTCGGCAGCTACGCGGCTACACCTTC
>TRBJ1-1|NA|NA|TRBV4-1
CASSHPPHRNTEAFF
TGCGCCAGCAGCCACCCGCCCCACAGGAACACTGAAGCTTTCTTT
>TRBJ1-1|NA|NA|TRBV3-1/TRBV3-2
CASSPLEGVITEAFF
TGTGCCAGCAGCCCACTAGAAGGGGTAATCACTGAAGCTTTCTTT
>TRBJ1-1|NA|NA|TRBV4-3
CASSLAVMNTEAFF
TGCGCCAGCAGCCTGGCAGTCATGAACACTGAAGCTTTCTTT
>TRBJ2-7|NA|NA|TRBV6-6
CASNPQGRHEQYF
TGTGCCAGCAACCCACAGGGTCGGCACGAGCAGTACTTC
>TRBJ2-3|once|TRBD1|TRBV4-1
CASRNRGTDTQYF
TGCGCCAGCCGAAACAGGGGGACAGATACGCAGTATTTT
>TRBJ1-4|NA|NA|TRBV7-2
CASSPQSNPREKLFF
TGTGCCAGCAGCCCACAGTCAAACCCGAGAGAAAAACTGTTTTTT
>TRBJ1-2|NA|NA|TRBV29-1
CSAPGPTGGYTF
TGCAGCGCTCCGGGACCAACGGGGGGCTACACCTTC
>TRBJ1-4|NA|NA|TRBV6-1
CASSDSNLPNEKLFF
TGTGCCAGCAGTGACAGTAATCTTCCTAATGAAAAACTGTTTTTT
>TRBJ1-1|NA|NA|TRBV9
CASSVRQGTEAFF
TGTGCCAGCAGCGTAAGGCAGGGCACTGAAGCTTTCTTT
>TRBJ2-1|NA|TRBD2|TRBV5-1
CASSLATSGAPDEQFF
TGCGCCAGCAGCTTGGCGACTAGCGGGGCCCCTGATGAGCAGTTCTTC
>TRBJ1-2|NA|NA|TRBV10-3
CAISKTGTDYGYTF
TGTGCCATCAGTAAGACCGGGACTGACTATGGCTACACCTTC
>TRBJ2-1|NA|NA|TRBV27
CASSTSKPTGYDEQFF
TGTGCCAGCAGTACCAGTAAACCGACAGGATATGATGAGCAGTTCTTC
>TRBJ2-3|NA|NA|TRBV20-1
CSASSGVSYPGSDTQYF
TGCAGTGCTAGTTCCGGGGTTAGCTATCCCGGCTCAGATACGCAGTATTTT
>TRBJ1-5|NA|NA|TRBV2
CASSDHGSNQPQHF
TGTGCCAGCAGTGACCATGGGAGCAATCAGCCCCAGCATTTT
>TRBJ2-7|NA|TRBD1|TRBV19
CASSAGTGVSSYEQYF
TGTGCCAGTAGTGCGGGGACAGGGGTGAGCTCCTACGAGCAGTACTTC
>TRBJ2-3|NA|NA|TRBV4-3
CASSQGRVSDTQYF
TGCGCCAGCAGCCAAGGGAGGGTTTCAGATACGCAGTATTTT
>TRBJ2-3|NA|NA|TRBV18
CASSISPDTQYF
TGTGCCAGCTCCATTAGCCCAGATACGCAGTATTTT
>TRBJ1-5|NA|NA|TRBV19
CASSIWNRVGQPQHF
TGTGCCAGTAGTATATGGAACAGGGTGGGACAGCCCCAGCATTTT
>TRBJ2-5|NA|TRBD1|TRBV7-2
CASSLGGTGRTQYF
TGTGCCAGCAGCTTAGGTGGGACAGGGCGGACCCAGTACTTC
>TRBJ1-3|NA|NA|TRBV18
CASSPDGGGNTIYF
TGTGCCAGCTCACCCGACGGGGGTGGAAACACCATATATTTT
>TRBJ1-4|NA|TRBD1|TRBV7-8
CASSPGTGDEKLFF
TGTGCCAGCAGCCCCGGGACAGGGGATGAAAAACTGTTTTTT
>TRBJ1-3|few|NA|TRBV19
CASSNADFDLGNTIYF
TGTGCCAGTAGCAATGCCGATTTCGACCTTGGAAACACCATATATTTT
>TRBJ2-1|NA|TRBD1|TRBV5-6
CASSPLGTGEFF
TGTGCCAGCAGCCCCTTGGGGACAGGGGAGTTCTTC
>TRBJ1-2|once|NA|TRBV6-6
CASSYDSPYGYTF
TGTGCCAGCAGTTACGACAGCCCCTATGGCTACACCTTC
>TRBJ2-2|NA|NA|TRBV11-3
CASSLGGSSNTGELFF
TGTGCCAGCAGCTTAGGAGGCAGCTCGAACACCGGGGAGCTGTTTTTT
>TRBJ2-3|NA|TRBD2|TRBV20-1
CSASGPTLRGADTQYF
TGCAGTGCTAGTGGCCCCACGTTGCGGGGGGCAGATACGCAGTATTTT